This entry features one TCR beta chain sequence. Antigen specificity is unknown. This sample was taken from a study of regulatory T cells in long-lasting Graves disease. Study background: To qualify as persistent, Graves' disease required over 5 years of antithyroid drugs with positive TSH receptor antibodies. Study outcomes and limitations: The study found persistent patients shared more public clonotypes (roughly 2,600) than new patients (approximately 970).

Building of the TCR beta libraries involved iRepertoire HTBI primers and Arm-PCR of CDR3 regions. TCRdb re-called the multiplex PCR reads with MiXCR, one entry per CDR3 protein. The sample contains roughly 450,000 distinct CDR3 sequences, approximately 22% of which appear only once. The sample's time point: persistent/refractory GD, antithyroid drugs over 5 years with positive TRAb. Scientists built the TCR library using RNA that was extracted from PBMCs. Trimming shortened V by 4 bases and J by 0 bases, and 16 bases separated the two germline ends. Per the germline V gene, CDR1 is SGDLS and CDR2 is YYNGEE. The CDR3 totals 17 residues.

The chain is built from TRBV9 and TRBJ2-2; D perhaps matches TRBD2 (5 bases). This material consisted of peripheral blood mononuclear cells (PBMCs), taken when the disease was refractory, from a patient treated with antithyroid drugs. This clonotype was sampled from a female donor with Graves disease. The CDR3 protein is CASSISGLQTNTGELFF. In DNA, the CDR3 is TGTGCCAGCAGCATCTCTGGACTGCAGACGAACACCGGGGAGCTGTTTTTT.